The 2 T cell receptor beta chains presented below share a single source sample, sequenced in a study of beta chain features in type 1 diabetes. Study outcomes and limitations: Shortening that was moderate but significant affected the TCRB CDR3s of Type 1 diabetes patients in all four CD4+ subsets.

These receptors are not linked to any known antigen. Expressed TCRB transcripts were sequenced because the isolated RNA had all been reverse transcribed beforehand. Generated by immunoSEQ multiplex PCR, the TCRdb table keeps only in-frame clones and is missing some. The data contain tens of thousands of clones, more than 45% of them singletons. Sequences were obtained from central memory CD4+ T cells from blood. The receptors stem from a man between 25 and 39 years old with type 1 diabetes.

The gene calls are TRBV5-1 and TRBJ2-6; D is possibly TRBD1 (6 bases). V dropped 2 bases and J dropped 1 base, with 16 bases sitting between them. Germline assignment: CDR1 SGHRS and CDR2 YFSETQ. The CDR3 loop spans 18 amino acids. CDR3 region: CASSFRDTFSSGANVLTF. The CDR3 region has the DNA TGCGCCAGCAGCTTCCGGGACACATTTAGTTCTGGGGCCAACGTCCTGACTTTC.

The CDR3 here is CASSSREDSSYEQYF. The DNA of the CDR3 is TGTGCCAGCAGTTCCAGGGAAGATTCGTCCTACGAGCAGTACTTC. The genes are TRBV27 and TRBJ2-7, with D tentatively TRBD1 (5 bases). Trimming cost V 4 bases and J 1 base, with 14 bases left between them. The length of the CDR3 is 15 residues. Germline CDR1 and CDR2: MNHEY and SMNVEV (reference sequence).